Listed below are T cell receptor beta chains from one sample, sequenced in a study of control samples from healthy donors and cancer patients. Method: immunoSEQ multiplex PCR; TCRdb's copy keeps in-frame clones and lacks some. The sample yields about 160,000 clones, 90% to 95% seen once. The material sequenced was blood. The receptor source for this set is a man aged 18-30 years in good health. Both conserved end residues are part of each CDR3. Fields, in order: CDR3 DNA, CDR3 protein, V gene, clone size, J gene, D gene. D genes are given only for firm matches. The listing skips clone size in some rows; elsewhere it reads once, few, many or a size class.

DNA: TGCAGCGTTCTGGGGGACACGGCAGATACGCAGTATTTT; CDR3: CSVLGDTADTQYF; V: TRBV29-1; size: -; J: TRBJ2-3; D: -
DNA: TGTGCCAGCAGTGAACAGGGGGGGCACAACACTGAAGCTTTCTTT; CDR3: CASSEQGGHNTEAFF; V: TRBV6-1; size: -; J: TRBJ1-1; D: TRBD1
DNA: TGTGCCAGCAGTTTAGGGACAGGCTCTGGAAACACCATATATTTT; CDR3: CASSLGTGSGNTIYF; V: TRBV28; size: -; J: TRBJ1-3; D: TRBD1
DNA: TGTGCCAGCACCCTCACAGCGGGGGACTCACCCCTCCACTTT; CDR3: CASTLTAGDSPLHF; V: TRBV6-6; size: -; J: TRBJ1-6; D: -
DNA: TGTGCTAGTGGTTTGGGTGACCCGCGGACCTACAATGAGCAGTTCTTC; CDR3: CASGLGDPRTYNEQFF; V: TRBV12-5; size: few; J: TRBJ2-1; D: -
DNA: TGTGCCAGCAGGCGAAACGGACTAGCGGGGGAAGTAATGACCTACGAGCAGTACTTC; CDR3: CASRRNGLAGEVMTYEQYF; V: TRBV6-6; size: -; J: TRBJ2-7; D: TRBD2
DNA: TGTGCCAGCAGTTTGGGGGTTCGCGGGAGGCTCTACAATGAGCAGTTCTTC; CDR3: CASSLGVRGRLYNEQFF; V: TRBV27; size: -; J: TRBJ2-1; D: TRBD2
DNA: TGTGCCAGCAGCCCTGACAGGGGCTTTTCACCCCTCCACTTT; CDR3: CASSPDRGFSPLHF; V: TRBV5-8; size: -; J: TRBJ1-6; D: TRBD1
DNA: TGTGCCAGCAGTTTATCCCGAAACCCCAATCAGCCCCAGCATTTT; CDR3: CASSLSRNPNQPQHF; V: TRBV27; size: -; J: TRBJ1-5; D: -
DNA: TGTGCCAGCAGCCCCTATAGGGCGGAAGAGACCCAGTACTTC; CDR3: CASSPYRAEETQYF; V: TRBV3-1/TRBV3-2; size: -; J: TRBJ2-5; D: -
DNA: TGTGCCAGCCGGGACCAAGGGGGTGAGCAGTTCTTC; CDR3: CASRDQGGEQFF; V: TRBV10-3; size: -; J: TRBJ2-1; D: -
DNA: TGTGCCAGCTCACCACGGAACATTCAGTACTTC; CDR3: CASSPRNIQYF; V: TRBV18; size: -; J: TRBJ2-4; D: -
DNA: TGTGCCAGCAGTTACTGGACAGGGGACGGGAATGAGCAGTTCTTC; CDR3: CASSYWTGDGNEQFF; V: TRBV6-5; size: -; J: TRBJ2-1; D: TRBD1
DNA: TGTGCCAGCAGCAAATTTAGGTCTCACACTGAAGCTTTCTTT; CDR3: CASSKFRSHTEAFF; V: TRBV27; size: once; J: TRBJ1-1; D: -
DNA: TGTGCCAGCAGTTACAGGGGAGGCAATCAGCCCCAGCATTTT; CDR3: CASSYRGGNQPQHF; V: TRBV27; size: -; J: TRBJ1-5; D: TRBD1
DNA: TGCGCCAGCAGCTTGAGCCTTTCGGGGTCATCAGGCACAGATACGCAGTATTTT; CDR3: CASSLSLSGSSGTDTQYF; V: TRBV5-1; size: -; J: TRBJ2-3; D: -
DNA: TGCGCCAGCAGCTTGGGACGATCGGGACTACCAACCGGCGATACGCAGTATTTT; CDR3: CASSLGRSGLPTGDTQYF; V: TRBV5-1; size: -; J: TRBJ2-3; D: TRBD2
DNA: TGTGCCAGCAGCCGGGACAACGGCGGCTACGAGCAGTACTTC; CDR3: CASSRDNGGYEQYF; V: TRBV5-6; size: -; J: TRBJ2-7; D: -
DNA: TGTGCCAGCAGTTACCGGGACAGGGCGGGCGAGACCCAGTACTTC; CDR3: CASSYRDRAGETQYF; V: TRBV6-2/TRBV6-3; size: -; J: TRBJ2-5; D: TRBD1
DNA: TGTGCCAGCAGCTCGGAGGGGAGACCATACAATGAGCAGTTCTTC; CDR3: CASSSEGRPYNEQFF; V: TRBV7-6; size: -; J: TRBJ2-1; D: -
DNA: TGTGCCAGCAGGCCCAGGGACGGTAATTCACCCCTCCACTTT; CDR3: CASRPRDGNSPLHF; V: TRBV2; size: -; J: TRBJ1-6; D: -
DNA: TGTGCCAGCAGCGTAGGCTATAGGGAGACCCAGTACTTC; CDR3: CASSVGYRETQYF; V: TRBV9; size: -; J: TRBJ2-5; D: -
DNA: TGTGCCAGCAGCCACAGGGCAGCCACTGAAGCTTTCTTT; CDR3: CASSHRAATEAFF; V: TRBV27; size: once; J: TRBJ1-1; D: -
DNA: TGTGCCAGCAGCCAAACGGGAGGCAAAAACATTCAGTACTTC; CDR3: CASSQTGGKNIQYF; V: TRBV3-1/TRBV3-2; size: few; J: TRBJ2-4; D: TRBD2
DNA: TGTGCCAGCAGCCCTCCATCGAGTAGGTTTTCTAGCGAGCAGTACTTC; CDR3: CASSPPSSRFSSEQYF; V: TRBV3-1/TRBV3-2; size: -; J: TRBJ2-7; D: -
DNA: TGTGCCACCACTTCCGCGGCCGAGCAGTACTTC; CDR3: CATTSAAEQYF; V: TRBV28; size: -; J: TRBJ2-7; D: -
DNA: TGTGCCAGCAGCAGATACACTGAAGCTTTCTTT; CDR3: CASSRYTEAFF; V: TRBV7-2; size: -; J: TRBJ1-1; D: -
DNA: TGTGCCAGCAGCCCGGGACAGGGAGGGGAAAAACTGTTTTTT; CDR3: CASSPGQGGEKLFF; V: TRBV13; size: -; J: TRBJ1-4; D: TRBD1
DNA: TGTGCCAGCAGCGACACATGGAACACTGAAGCTTTCTTT; CDR3: CASSDTWNTEAFF; V: TRBV6-4; size: -; J: TRBJ1-1; D: -
DNA: TGTGCCTGGAGTGTACTCGGTAGCAATCAGCCCCAGCATTTT; CDR3: CAWSVLGSNQPQHF; V: TRBV30; size: -; J: TRBJ1-5; D: -
DNA: TGTGCCAGCAGTAGGACAGGTCTGGTTCAGCCCCAGCATTTT; CDR3: CASSRTGLVQPQHF; V: TRBV7-9; size: -; J: TRBJ1-5; D: TRBD1
DNA: TGTGCCTGGAGGACGGGTTCGACCTATGGCTACACCTTC; CDR3: CAWRTGSTYGYTF; V: TRBV30; size: -; J: TRBJ1-2; D: -
DNA: TGCGCCAGCAGCCAAGGGGTTTTAGGGGTAAGGGCAGCCAAAAACATTCAGTACTTC; CDR3: CASSQGVLGVRAAKNIQYF; V: TRBV4-1; size: -; J: TRBJ2-4; D: -
DNA: TGTGCCAGCAGAGAGGCCCACGAGCAGTACTTC; CDR3: CASREAHEQYF; V: TRBV7-8; size: -; J: TRBJ2-7; D: -
DNA: TGTGCCAGCGCACAGGGGGCGAGAGATGAAAAACTGTTTTTT; CDR3: CASAQGARDEKLFF; V: TRBV7-2; size: -; J: TRBJ1-4; D: TRBD1
DNA: TGTGCCAGCAGTTTGCCCACGACCGGGGAGCTGTTTTTT; CDR3: CASSLPTTGELFF; V: TRBV12-3/TRBV12-4; size: -; J: TRBJ2-2; D: -
DNA: TGTGCCAGCAGCCTGCCGGTCAGCGGGAGGGTCAATGAGCAGTTCTTC; CDR3: CASSLPVSGRVNEQFF; V: TRBV7-9; size: -; J: TRBJ2-1; D: TRBD2
DNA: TGTGCCTGGAAGTTGATGGGGGGGAATTCACCCCTCCACTTT; CDR3: CAWKLMGGNSPLHF; V: TRBV30; size: once; J: TRBJ1-6; D: -
DNA: TGTGCCAGCAGTAAGCAGGGGCTGCGGCCCCAGCATTTT; CDR3: CASSKQGLRPQHF; V: TRBV5-6; size: -; J: TRBJ1-5; D: -
DNA: TGTGCCAGCAGCCCCTCTCAGGACAACTACGAGCAGTACTTC; CDR3: CASSPSQDNYEQYF; V: TRBV5-6; size: once; J: TRBJ2-7; D: -
DNA: TGTGCCAGCAGCTTAGAAGCAGGGTTGACCGAGCAGTACTTC; CDR3: CASSLEAGLTEQYF; V: TRBV5-4; size: -; J: TRBJ2-7; D: -
DNA: TGTGCCAGCAGTCGAGCGGGAGGAAGTAGTGAGCAGTTCTTC; CDR3: CASSRAGGSSEQFF; V: TRBV11-3; size: -; J: TRBJ2-1; D: TRBD2
DNA: TGTGCCAGCAGGACAGGGGTAAACTACGAGCAGTACTTC; CDR3: CASRTGVNYEQYF; V: TRBV7-9; size: -; J: TRBJ2-7; D: TRBD1
DNA: TGTGCCAGCAGTCCATCCTCGAATATCTATGGCTACACCTTC; CDR3: CASSPSSNIYGYTF; V: TRBV27; size: -; J: TRBJ1-2; D: -
DNA: TGTGCCAGCTCGCGATCGACAGGGGAAGGCTACGAGCAGTACTTC; CDR3: CASSRSTGEGYEQYF; V: TRBV18; size: -; J: TRBJ2-7; D: TRBD1
DNA: TGTGCCAGCAGCCCGCTTAGTGGGACTGAGCAGTTCTTC; CDR3: CASSPLSGTEQFF; V: TRBV7-9; size: -; J: TRBJ2-1; D: -
DNA: TGTGCCAGCAGCAGGGTTACTCAGCCCCAGCATTTT; CDR3: CASSRVTQPQHF; V: TRBV2; size: -; J: TRBJ1-5; D: -
DNA: TGCGCCAGCAGTATGTCAGGTCCCAATGAAAAACTGTTTTTT; CDR3: CASSMSGPNEKLFF; V: TRBV4-1; size: -; J: TRBJ1-4; D: -
DNA: TGCGCCAGCAGTGAGGGCAGGGCGGGGGAAAAACTGTTTTTT; CDR3: CASSEGRAGEKLFF; V: TRBV10-2; size: -; J: TRBJ1-4; D: -
DNA: TGTGCCAGCAGCCGGGGACGGTCGAACACTGAAGCTTTCTTT; CDR3: CASSRGRSNTEAFF; V: TRBV5-4; size: -; J: TRBJ1-1; D: -
DNA: TGTGCCAGCCGTGGAATAGGGCAGGAGGACACCGGGGAGCTGTTTTTT; CDR3: CASRGIGQEDTGELFF; V: TRBV19; size: -; J: TRBJ2-2; D: -
DNA: TGTGCCAGCAGCGAACCGAACAGGGGCGGGGAGACCCAGTACTTC; CDR3: CASSEPNRGGETQYF; V: TRBV14; size: -; J: TRBJ2-5; D: TRBD1